The 21 T cell receptor beta chains below were found in one sample sequenced in a study of OX40 agonist ivuxolimab in advanced cancers. Library preparation used the immunoSEQ multiplex PCR assay. The immuneACCESS repertoire file appears here via TCRdb, limited to in-frame rearrangements. These files lack a portion of the clones; in checked studies, under half of the deficit traces to unresolved V genes, and the cause of the others is not known. The sample profile shows 7,500 to 10,000 clones; around three quarters of them were found once. Together, the top ten hold approximately 27% of the sample. Sample: CD4+ or CD8+ T cells sorted from blood, taken in a trial of the OX40 agonist ivuxolimab. The receptor source for this set is an adult with an advanced solid tumor such as melanoma, head and neck, liver or kidney cancer.

A word on this clone: The same CDR3 arises from other DNA sequences in this sample as well. This chain joins TRBV2 and TRBJ2-3; D remains unclear. CDR1 and CDR2 from the germline V gene are SNHLY and FYNNEI. The CDR3 is 10 residues long. Trimming stripped 8 bases from V and 6 bases from J, with 6 bases between. The CDR3 bases are TGTGCCAGCGGCCGGGATACGCAGTATTTT. Protein product: CASGRDTQYF.

J is TRBJ2-1 and V is TRBV29-1; D is ambiguous. Germline V gene sequence: CDR1 SQVTM, CDR2 ANQGSEA. The germline V and J ends were trimmed by 8 bases and 1 base, with 12 bases remaining between them. The CDR3 loop spans 13 amino acids. The CDR3 sequence is CSPRLGSYNEQFF. In DNA form, the CDR3 reads TGCAGCCCAAGGTTGGGGTCCTACAATGAGCAGTTCTTC.

This chain uses TRBV28 with TRBJ1-5, with a weak D call TRBD1 (6 bases). Germline V gene data show CDR1 as MDHEN and CDR2 as SYDVKM. This CDR3 region has 14 residues. Trimming stripped 3 bases from V and 4 bases from J, with 10 bases between. CDR3 loop: CASSFTQGNQPQHF. The CDR3 nucleotides read TGTGCCAGCAGTTTTACCCAGGGGAATCAGCCCCAGCATTTT.

This clone was counted once. V and J are TRBV4-3 and TRBJ2-1, with TRBD2 identical over 8 bases. CDR1 is LGHNA and CDR2 is YSLEER in the germline V gene. J lost 5 bases, V lost 4 bases, and 10 bases had no gene match. The CDR3 totals 16 residues. The CDR3 DNA reads as TGCGCCAGCAGCCGGAAGGGAGCGGGGGTACACAATGAGCAGTTCTTC. This codes for CASSRKGAGVHNEQFF.

This chain links TRBV7-8 with TRBJ2-7; TRBD2 might be the D (6 bases). The CDR3 totals 12 residues. Germline values: CDR1 SGHVS, CDR2 FQNEAQ. V was trimmed by 8 bases and J by 5 bases, leaving 13 bases between them. The CDR3 DNA reads as TGTGCCAGCGGCGTAGAGCGGGACGAGCAGTACTTC. Encoded protein: CASGVERDEQYF.

This clone came up a few times. In DNA, the CDR3 is TGTGCCAGCAGCTCTCGACTAGAAGATACGCAGTATTTT. This sequence encodes CASSSRLEDTQYF. The rearrangement joins TRBV7-6 to TRBJ2-3; the D gene is possibly TRBD2 (6 bases). Trimming shortened V by 4 bases and J by 5 bases, and 10 bases separated the two germline ends. CDR3 size: 13 residues. CDR1 SGHVS and CDR2 FNYEAQ come from the germline V gene.

The chain employs TRBV9 and TRBJ2-7, with D perhaps given as TRBD1 or TRBD2 (5 bases each). The ends were cut back, 4 bases at V and 3 bases at J, with 17 bases in the middle. This CDR3 is 15 amino acids long. The germline V gene has CDR1 SGDLS and CDR2 YYNGEE. Here the CDR3 DNA reads TGTGCCAGCAGCTTGTCGCCGGGACCCTACTACGAGCAGTACTTC. It translates to CASSLSPGPYYEQYF.

In its sample, this clone was seen once. The chain uses TRBV9 and TRBJ2-1, with 10 bases matching TRBD2. The V gene's germline CDR1 is SGDLS and CDR2 YYNGEE. This CDR3 comprises 13 residues. V lost 9 bases and J lost 8; bases outside the gene matches: 8. For the CDR3, the DNA is TGTGCCATTAGCGGGGGGCCAATCTATGAGCAGTTCTTC. This codes for CAISGGPIYEQFF.

This chain uses TRBV5-8 with TRBJ2-1; tentative D call: TRBD2 (6 bases). Germline V gene data show CDR1 as SGHTS and CDR2 as YDEGEE. The CDR3 spans 15 residues. The germline V and J ends were trimmed by 7 bases and 0 bases, with 14 bases remaining between them. The CDR3 region has the DNA TGTGCCAGCGTTGCGGGACTGAGCTCCTACAATGAGCAGTTCTTC. It translates to CASVAGLSSYNEQFF. The full variable domain, completed using reference TRBV5-8 and TRBJ2-1, is EAGVTQSPTHLIKTRGQQATLRCSPISGHTSVYWYQQALGLGLQFLLWYDEGEERNRGNFPPRFSGRQFPNYSSELNVNALELEDSALYLCASVAGLSSYNEQFFGPGTRLTVL.

CDR3 bases: TGCGCCAGCAGTGAGTTCTCAACCACCGGGGAGCTGTTTTTT. Its translation: CASSEFSTTGELFF. V usage is TRBV10-1 and J usage is TRBJ2-2; D unresolved. V gave up 1 base and J gave up 4 bases, with 7 bases separating them. The CDR3 sequence is 14 residues long. Germline V CDR1 and CDR2: WNHNN, SYGVQD (reference sequence).

By frequency in the sample, this clone is hyperexpanded. The same CDR3 can be traced to other DNA sequences in this sample. The chain has TRBV13 and TRBJ2-7; a weak D match, TRBD2 (5 bases). Germline V CDR1 and CDR2: PRHDT, FYEKMQ (reference sequence). This CDR3 has 11 residues. The V end was cut by 3 bases, the J end by 5 bases, with 5 bases between. CDR3 bases: TGTGCCAGCAGCTTGCGGGACGAGCAGTACTTC. Translated: CASSLRDEQYF.

The CDR3 here is CASSSLLDRAKNIQYF. The DNA of the CDR3 is TGTGCCAGCAGCTCTTTGCTGGACAGGGCCAAAAACATTCAGTACTTC. This rearrangement joins TRBV7-9 to TRBJ2-4; 7 bases agree with TRBD1. The J segment lost 1 base and the V segment lost 4 bases, leaving 7 bases of the junction unmatched. This CDR3 region has 16 residues. Germline assignment: CDR1 SEHNR and CDR2 FQNEAQ (reference sequence).

V is TRBV5-4 and J is TRBJ1-2, with D uncertain. Trimming took off 3 bases at V and 2 bases at J, with 17 bases between the two ends. The CDR3 has 16 amino acids. Germline assignment: CDR1 SGHNT and CDR2 YYREEE (reference sequence). The CDR3 bases are TGTGCCAGCAGCTCAGATCGACACTCTCGGAACTATGGCTACACCTTC. Residues: CASSSDRHSRNYGYTF.

This clone was seen more than once but under ten times. This chain uses TRBV7-9 with TRBJ1-1, with D maybe TRBD1 (5 bases). The CDR3 consists of 12 residues. Germline-derived CDR1 and CDR2 are SEHNR and FQNEAQ (reference sequence). The V and J ends lost 1 base and 10 bases respectively, with 10 bases between them. The CDR3 sequence: CASSLGGAPAFF. The CDR3 DNA sequence: TGTGCCAGCAGCTTAGGAGGGGCCCCAGCTTTCTTT.

The genes are TRBV19 and TRBJ2-3; tentatively, D is TRBD2 (5 bases). Germline loops: CDR1 LNHDA, CDR2 SQIVND (reference sequence). The CDR3 extends over 13 amino acids. The V gene lost 9 bases and the J gene lost 4 bases, with 14 bases spanning the gap. This CDR3 is CASRRVTADTQYF. The CDR3 nucleotides are TGTGCCAGCCGGCGGGTGACCGCAGATACGCAGTATTTT.

The chain is built from TRBV6-1 and TRBJ2-7, with no clear D. Trimming left V 7 bases short and J 1 base short, with 14 bases between. This CDR3 is 14 amino acids long. CDR1 and CDR2 from the germline V gene are MNHNS and SASEGT. CDR3 loop: CASNRASLSYEQYF. The CDR3 DNA sequence: TGTGCCAGCAATAGGGCCTCACTTTCCTACGAGCAGTACTTC.

V gene TRBV13 combines with J gene TRBJ2-1; a weak D match, TRBD1 (6 bases). The CDR3 has 13 residues. The germline CDR1 and CDR2 sequences are PRHDT and FYEKMQ (reference sequence). The ends were cut back, 5 bases at V and 6 bases at J, with 11 bases in the middle. CDR3 DNA sequence: TGTGCCAGCAGCACGGAAGGGGGCAATGAGCAGTTCTTC. Translation: CASSTEGGNEQFF.

The chain recombines TRBV18 with TRBJ2-2; no definite D call. The CDR3 loop spans 13 amino acids. Trimming took off 0 bases at V and 5 bases at J, with 4 bases between the two ends. Germline CDR1 KGHSH, CDR2 LQKENI. In DNA form, the CDR3 reads TGTGCCAGCTCACCACCATCGACCGGGGAGCTGTTTTTT. Amino acid sequence: CASSPPSTGELFF. Based on the CDR3 plus reference TRBV18 and TRBJ2-2, the full variable domain is NAGVMQNPRHLVRRRGQEARLRCSPMKGHSHVYWYRQLPEEGLKFMVYLQKENIIDESGMPKERFSAEFPKEGPSILRIQQVVRGDSAAYFCASSPPSTGELFFGEGSRLTVL.

The chain is built from TRBV5-1 and TRBJ2-7; a weak D match, TRBD1 (6 bases). Germline CDR1 is SGHRS and CDR2 is YFSETQ. The CDR3 covers 15 residues. The ends were cut back, 3 bases at V and 3 bases at J, with 16 bases in the middle. The CDR3 nucleotides are TGCGCCAGCAGCTGGGGCTCAGGGGTCGGCTACGAGCAGTACTTC. This encodes CASSWGSGVGYEQYF.

The rearrangement links TRBV27 to TRBJ2-1; perhaps TRBD2 as D (6 bases). Germline-derived CDR1 and CDR2 are MNHEY and SMNVEV (reference sequence). This CDR3 spans 12 amino acids. With 8 bases removed from V and 3 bases from J, the gap between germline ends came to 8 bases. Written as DNA, the CDR3 is TGTGCCAGCCGGGGAGGCTACAATGAGCAGTTCTTC. Protein sequence: CASRGGYNEQFF.

This sequence joins TRBV7-7 and TRBJ2-1, with 9 nucleotides matching TRBD1. The germline V gene has CDR1 SSHAT and CDR2 FNYEAQ (reference sequence). The CDR3 totals 15 residues. CDR3 nucleotide sequence: TGTGCTTGGGGACCGGGACAGGGATCCTACAATGAGCAGTTCTTC. It translates to CAWGPGQGSYNEQFF.